A single sample is the source of the 15 T cell receptor beta chains below, sequenced in a study of cytomegalovirus exposure and HLA in healthy donors. PCR used 60 Vbeta primers and 13 Jbeta primers. Generated by immunoSEQ multiplex PCR, the TCRdb table keeps only in-frame clones and is missing some. The data hold more than 85,000 clones, with about 74% observed a single time. Sequencing was carried out using PBMCs. The receptors originated from a woman aged 50 to 65 in good health and CMV-seropositive.

This clone occurred a few times. This rearrangement joins TRBV5-8 to TRBJ2-2; 9 bases are a match to TRBD2. V was pared by 1 base and J by 4 bases, with 11 bases of the junction left unmatched. The V gene's germline CDR1 is SGHTS and CDR2 YDEGEE. The CDR3 has 18 residues. The CDR3 region has the DNA TGTGCCAGCAGCTTGTTCGGCGGGAGGGCCACTGGCACCGGGGAGCTGTTTTTT. It specifies CASSLFGGRATGTGELFF.

The gene calls are TRBV19 and TRBJ2-2, with 10 bases aligning to TRBD1. CDR3 length equals 18 residues. The V gene's germline CDR1 is LNHDA and CDR2 SQIVND (reference sequence). With V trimmed by 6 bases and J by 0 bases, 10 bases remained unmatched. The DNA of the CDR3 is TGTGCCAGTAGCCGGGACAGGGGAGGATTCCCGAACACCGGGGAGCTGTTTTTT. It codes for CASSRDRGGFPNTGELFF.

The DNA of the CDR3 is TGCGCCAGTCAAAGGACTAGCGGGACCACTAAGGTGGGAGATACGCAGTATTTT. Its translation is CASQRTSGTTKVGDTQYF. The V call is TRBV5-1, the J call TRBJ2-3; 12 bases are a match to TRBD2. From germline, CDR1 is SGHRS and CDR2 YFSETQ. CDR3 length: 18 amino acids. Trimming cost V 8 bases and J 5 bases; bases outside gene matches: 18. Looking up the rest from reference TRBV5-1 and TRBJ2-3 gives the full variable domain: KAGVTQTPRYLIKTRGQQVTLSCSPISGHRSVSWYQQTPGQGLQFLFEYFSETQRNKGNFPGRFSGRQFSNSRSEMNVSTLELGDSALYLCASQRTSGTTKVGDTQYFGPGTRLTVL.

This clone was detected a few times. This sequence joins TRBV19 and TRBJ2-1; TRBD2 might be the D (6 bases). V gave up 3 bases and J gave up 12 bases, with 18 bases separating them. The CDR3 spans 14 residues. The germline V gene encodes CDR1 LNHDA and CDR2 SQIVND (reference sequence). The CDR3 region has the DNA TGTGCCAGTAGTATGGGACGACTAGTTGGTTGGCAGTTCTTC. It encodes CASSMGRLVGWQFF.

This sequence joins TRBV2 and TRBJ1-2; 10 bases align to TRBD1. Trimming cost V 8 bases and J 7 bases; bases outside gene matches: 7. The CDR3 is 13 amino acids. Germline lookup yields CDR1 SNHLY and CDR2 FYNNEI. CDR3: CASGDRGIRGYTF. CDR3 nucleotides: TGTGCCAGCGGGGACAGGGGAATTCGTGGCTACACCTTC.

CDR3 nucleotides: TGTGCCACCAGGGAGGGGTACAGTAATGAAAAACTGTTTTTT. It codes for CATREGYSNEKLFF. The genes are TRBV15 and TRBJ1-4, with D perhaps TRBD1 (5 bases). CDR1 and CDR2 from the germline V gene are LNHNV and YYDKDF (reference sequence). This CDR3 has 14 amino acids. V dropped 6 bases and J dropped 4 bases, with 12 bases sitting between them.

The chain joins TRBV4-1 to TRBJ1-4; 7 nucleotides match TRBD1. This CDR3 is 16 amino acids long. CDR1 and CDR2 from the germline V gene are MGHRA and YSYEKL. The ends lost 2 bases at V and 2 bases at J; junction bases unmatched: 5. This CDR3 is CASSQPTGATNEKLFF. CDR3 DNA: TGCGCCAGCAGCCAACCCACAGGGGCGACTAATGAAAAACTGTTTTTT.

The chain carries TRBV7-2 and TRBJ1-5; perhaps TRBD1 as D (5 bases). The V and J ends lost 1 base and 3 bases respectively, with 13 bases between them. The CDR3 is 16 residues long. CDR1 and CDR2 (germline): SGHTA, FQGNSA. The CDR3 is CASSLDGGYSNQPQHF. In DNA, the CDR3 is TGTGCCAGCAGCTTAGACGGGGGTTACTCCAATCAGCCCCAGCATTTT.

This chain joins TRBV29-1 and TRBJ1-1, with D maybe TRBD1 (6 bases). The CDR3 loop spans 15 amino acids. CDR1 and CDR2 (germline): SQVTM, ANQGSEA. V was pared by 7 bases and J by 3 bases, with 21 bases between. The CDR3: CSAGHNFGGHTEAFF. The DNA of the CDR3 is TGCAGCGCTGGTCATAATTTCGGGGGGCACACTGAAGCTTTCTTT. The full variable domain, its missing parts supplied by reference TRBV29-1 and TRBJ1-1, is SAVISQKPSRDICQRGTSLTIQCQVDSQVTMMFWYRQQPGQSLTLIATANQGSEATYESGFVIDKFPISRPNLTFSTLTVSNMSPEDSSIYLCSAGHNFGGHTEAFFGQGTRLTVV.

The J gene is TRBJ1-2, the V gene TRBV5-1; D perhaps matches TRBD1 (6 bases). V was cut by 0 bases and J by 8 bases, with 14 bases left in between. The CDR3 is 14 residues long. Looked up from germline, CDR1 is SGHRS and CDR2 is YFSETQ. The CDR3 loop is CASSLEGRGEGYTF. The CDR3 DNA is TGCGCCAGCAGCTTGGAAGGCAGGGGAGAGGGCTACACCTTC.

The chain combines TRBV10-3 with TRBJ2-1; TRBD2 might be the D (5 bases). Germline CDR1 ENHRY, CDR2 SYGVKD. The CDR3 runs to 15 residues. Deletions cut 4 bases from V and 4 bases from J, with 14 bases between. The CDR3 reads CAISVLETWYNEQFF. The CDR3 nucleotides read TGTGCCATCAGTGTACTAGAAACCTGGTACAATGAGCAGTTCTTC.

This clone was observed a few times. This chain connects TRBV7-6 to TRBJ1-2; no definite D call. V shed 1 base and J shed 3 bases, with 12 bases lying between them. Germline V gives CDR1 SGHVS, CDR2 FNYEAQ. The CDR3 loop spans 15 amino acids. As DNA, the CDR3 is TGTGCCAGCAGCTTAGAGGCCAGGCCGTACTATGGCTACACCTTC. Its protein product is CASSLEARPYYGYTF.

V and J are TRBV4-3 and TRBJ2-5, with 8 bases fitting TRBD2. TRBJ2-7 explains the end of the DNA better; the J call may be wrong. This CDR3 region has 17 residues. Germline loops: CDR1 LGHNA, CDR2 YSLEER. The CDR3 bases are TGCGCCAGCAGCCAAACACGGGGAGCGGGAGCCCCCTACGAGCAGTACTTC. This encodes CASSQTRGAGAPYEQYF.

The chain links TRBV7-2 to TRBJ1-2; D not resolved. Germline-derived CDR1 and CDR2 are SGHTA and FQGNSA. This CDR3 spans 11 amino acids. The V gene lost 1 base and the J gene lost 8 bases, with 5 bases spanning the gap. CDR3 in amino acids: CASSLDGGYTF. CDR3 sequence (DNA): TGTGCCAGCAGCTTAGACGGGGGCTACACCTTC.

The chain employs TRBV28 and TRBJ1-2; tentatively, D is TRBD1 (5 bases). Trimming removed 5 bases at V and 5 bases at J, with 18 bases between. The germline gives CDR1 MDHEN, CDR2 SYDVKM. There are 15 residues in the CDR3. CDR3 bases: TGTGCCAGCAGTCCATGGGGGGGTTTAGAATATGGCTACACCTTC. Protein: CASSPWGGLEYGYTF.